The present entry profiles one T cell receptor beta chain with its context. What it recognizes is unknown. The data were obtained in a study of beta chain features in type 1 diabetes. Expressed TCRB transcripts were sequenced because the isolated RNA had all been reverse transcribed beforehand. Naive, central memory and regulatory T cell samples came to a mean of approximately 3.57 million reads. The data were produced by immunoSEQ multiplex PCR, yet TCRdb's version contains in-frame clones alone and is incomplete. Of 850,000 to 900,000 clones listed, roughly 15% are singletons. The study, taken as a whole, reports: For Type 1 diabetes patients, all four CD4+ subsets carried TCRB CDR3s that were moderately but significantly shorter.

With 1 base removed from V and 6 bases from J, the gap between germline ends came to 10 bases. The CDR3 contains 13 residues. In germline, CDR1 is SGHNT, CDR2 YYREEE (reference sequence). The sequence derives from a woman aged 18-29 years in good health. The chain recombines TRBV5-4 with TRBJ1-1; D is uncertain. Specimen: naive CD4+ T cells from blood. Written as DNA, the CDR3 is TGTGCCAGCAGCTTGAAAGGGATTGCTGAAGCTTTCTTT. It specifies CASSLKGIAEAFF.